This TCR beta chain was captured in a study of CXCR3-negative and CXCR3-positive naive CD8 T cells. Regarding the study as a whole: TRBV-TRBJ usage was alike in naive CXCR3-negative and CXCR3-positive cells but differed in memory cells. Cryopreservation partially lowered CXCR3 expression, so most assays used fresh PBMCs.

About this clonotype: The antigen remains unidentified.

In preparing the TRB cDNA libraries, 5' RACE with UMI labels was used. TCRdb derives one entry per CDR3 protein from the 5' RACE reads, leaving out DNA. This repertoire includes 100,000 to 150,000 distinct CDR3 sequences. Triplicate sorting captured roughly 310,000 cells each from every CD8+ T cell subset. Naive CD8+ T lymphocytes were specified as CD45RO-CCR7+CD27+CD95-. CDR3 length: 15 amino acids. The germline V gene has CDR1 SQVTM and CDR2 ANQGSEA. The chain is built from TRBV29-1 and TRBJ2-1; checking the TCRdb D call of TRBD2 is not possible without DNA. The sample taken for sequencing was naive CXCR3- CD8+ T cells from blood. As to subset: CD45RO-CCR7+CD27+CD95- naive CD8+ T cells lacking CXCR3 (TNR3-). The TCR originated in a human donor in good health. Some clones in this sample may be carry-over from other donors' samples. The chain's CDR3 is CSDSGIGGFINEQFF.